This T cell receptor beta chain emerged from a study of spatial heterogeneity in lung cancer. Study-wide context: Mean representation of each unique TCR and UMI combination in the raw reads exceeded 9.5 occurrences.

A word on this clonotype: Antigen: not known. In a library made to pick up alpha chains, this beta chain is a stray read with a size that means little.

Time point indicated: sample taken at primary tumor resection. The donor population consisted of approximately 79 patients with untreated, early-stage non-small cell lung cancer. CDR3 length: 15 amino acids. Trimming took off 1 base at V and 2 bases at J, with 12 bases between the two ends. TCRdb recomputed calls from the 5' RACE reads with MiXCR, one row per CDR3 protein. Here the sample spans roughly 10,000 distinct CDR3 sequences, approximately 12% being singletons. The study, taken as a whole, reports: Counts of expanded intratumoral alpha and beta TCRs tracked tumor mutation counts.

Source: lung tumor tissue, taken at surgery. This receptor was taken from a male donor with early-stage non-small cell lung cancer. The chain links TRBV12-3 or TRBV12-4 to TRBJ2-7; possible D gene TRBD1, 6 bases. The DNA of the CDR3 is TGTGCCAGCAGTTTAGGGACAGAGTTCCCCTACGAGCAGTACTTC. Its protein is CASSLGTEFPYEQYF.